These 10 T cell receptor beta chains came from one sample sequenced in a study of OX40 agonist ivuxolimab in advanced cancers. Profiled with immunoSEQ multiplex PCR; TCRdb holds only in-frame clones, not every one. The sample has 65,000 to 95,000 clones, 80% to 95% seen once. Sequencing used CD4+ or CD8+ T cells sorted from blood, obtained in a trial of the OX40 agonist ivuxolimab. Receptors were obtained from an adult with an advanced solid tumor such as melanoma, head and neck, liver or kidney cancer.

The gene calls are TRBV6-6 and TRBJ1-2; 9 bases map to TRBD1. CDR1 and CDR2 (germline): MNHNY, SVGAGI (reference sequence). The ends lost 6 bases at V and 4 bases at J; junction bases unmatched: 12. This CDR3 is 16 amino acids long. CDR3 loop: CASSPGTGKGSYGYTF. In DNA form, the CDR3 reads TGTGCCAGCAGCCCCGGGACAGGGAAGGGGAGCTATGGCTACACCTTC.

V usage is TRBV7-8 and J usage is TRBJ2-1; D is possibly TRBD1 (6 bases). This CDR3 has 16 residues. Germline V lookup: CDR1 SGHVS, CDR2 FQNEAQ. V lost 7 bases and J 0 bases, leaving 16 bases between the germline ends. The CDR3 sequence is CASIDRPGSSYNEQFF. Written as DNA, the CDR3 is TGTGCCAGCATCGACAGGCCCGGTAGCTCCTACAATGAGCAGTTCTTC.

The V gene is TRBV11-2, the J gene TRBJ2-7; D not certain. Germline assignment: CDR1 SGHAT and CDR2 FQNNGV. The CDR3 is made up of 12 amino acids. The V and J ends lost 2 bases and 7 bases respectively, with 9 bases between them. CDR3 bases: TGTGCCAGCAGCTTAAGCGTGGGAGAGCAGTACTTC. Translation: CASSLSVGEQYF.

The chain couples TRBV5-1 to TRBJ1-1, with TRBD1 identical over 9 bases. V shed 4 bases and J 1 base; nucleotides not matched to a gene: 8. The CDR3 is made up of 16 amino acids. Per germline, CDR1 SGHRS and CDR2 YFSETQ. The CDR3 bases are TGCGCCAGCAGCGTCGACAGGGGGACCCAGAACACTGAAGCTTTCTTT. Its protein product is CASSVDRGTQNTEAFF.

The chain employs TRBV7-8 and TRBJ2-7; 8 nucleotides align to TRBD1. The CDR3 totals 14 residues. The germline gives CDR1 SGHVS, CDR2 FQNEAQ. J lost 3 bases, V lost 5 bases, and 6 bases had no gene match. CDR3 sequence (DNA): TGTGCCAGCAGCCCGACAGGGGCAGTCTACGAGCAGTACGTC. Protein: CASSPTGAVYEQYV.

The rearrangement links TRBV18 to TRBJ1-1; no firm D call. Germline-derived CDR1 and CDR2 are KGHSH and LQKENI. V was clipped by 2 bases and J by 0 bases, with 7 bases between them. The length of the CDR3 is 14 residues. CDR3 nucleotides: TGTGCCAGCTCACCAAACCAGTTGAACACTGAAGCTTTCTTT. As protein: CASSPNQLNTEAFF.

This chain uses TRBV6-5 with TRBJ2-5; 8 positions agree with TRBD1. Germline CDR1 and CDR2: MNHEY and SVGAGI. The CDR3 loop spans 14 amino acids. Trimming took 6 bases from V and 7 from J; bases not matched to a gene: 10. The CDR3 region is CASSERDRSTTQYF. CDR3 nucleotide sequence: TGTGCCAGCAGCGAGAGGGACAGGTCAACGACCCAGTACTTC.

The chain is built from TRBV25-1 and TRBJ2-2, with TRBD1 matching over 8 bases. V was clipped by 3 bases and J by 4 bases; unmatched bases: 4. The CDR3 has 15 residues. Per the germline V gene, CDR1 is MGHDK and CDR2 is SYGVNS. The CDR3 DNA reads as TGTGCCAGCAGTGACCCCAGGGGGCTCACCGGGGAGCTGTTTTTT. Its translation: CASSDPRGLTGELFF.

The chain is built from TRBV7-2 and TRBJ2-1; 7 bases match TRBD2. V lost 2 bases to trimming and J lost 4 bases; unmatched junction nucleotides: 5. The CDR3 extends over 15 amino acids. Germline lookup yields CDR1 SGHTA and CDR2 FQGNSA. The DNA of the CDR3 is TGTGCCAGCAGCTTAATCGGGGGGTATTACAATGAGCAGTTCTTC. Translated, it gives CASSLIGGYYNEQFF.

This sequence joins TRBV13 and TRBJ1-1; D is perhaps TRBD1 (5 bases). Per the germline V gene, CDR1 is PRHDT and CDR2 is FYEKMQ (reference sequence). CDR3 size: 15 residues. Trimming pared 1 base from V and 1 base from J, leaving 10 bases between. CDR3 sequence: CASSLELGGNTEAFF. The CDR3 DNA sequence: TGTGCCAGCAGCTTAGAACTCGGGGGGAACACTGAAGCTTTCTTT. Variable domain in full (rest from reference TRBV13 and TRBJ1-1): AAGVIQSPRHLIKEKRETATLKCYPIPRHDTVYWYQQGPGQDPQFLISFYEKMQSDKGSIPDRFSAQQFSDYHSELNMSSLELGDSALYFCASSLELGGNTEAFFGQGTRLTVV.